Listed below are T cell receptor beta chains from one sample, sequenced in a study of brain T cells in children with intractable seizures. The assay was immunoSEQ multiplex PCR, and TCRdb's table has in-frame clones only and misses some. Among 100,000 to 120,000 clones listed, 85% to 95% were seen once. This specimen was peripheral blood, taken at surgery. The receptors stem from a boy in the first two years of life with hemimegalencephaly and intractable seizures. Each CDR3 is given with its conserved first and last residue. The D gene is left open where the match is weak. Size is omitted from some rows. Given values are once, few, many or a class for expanded clones.

TRBD2	NA	TRBV5-1	TRBJ2-3	CASTSEAGGTTDTQYF	TGCGCCAGCACATCGGAAGCGGGAGGGACCACAGATACGCAGTATTTT
NA	NA	TRBV4-3	TRBJ2-6	CASSQNPQGLSGANVLTF	TGCGCCAGCAGCCAAAACCCACAGGGACTCTCTGGGGCCAACGTCCTGACTTTC
TRBD1	NA	TRBV27	TRBJ1-6	CASSRGQGADNSPLHF	TGTGCCAGCAGCCGGGGACAGGGGGCCGATAATTCACCCCTCCACTTT
TRBD1	NA	TRBV9	TRBJ2-3	CASSYTGADTQYF	TGTGCCAGCAGCTATACAGGGGCAGATACGCAGTATTTT
NA	NA	TRBV10-3	TRBJ2-7	CATRPAGQGEAHEQYF	TGTGCCACCCGACCCGCGGGGCAGGGGGAGGCTCACGAGCAGTACTTC
TRBD1	once	TRBV6-1	TRBJ2-5	CASSEKPGQGAETQYF	TGTGCCAGCAGTGAGAAGCCGGGACAGGGGGCAGAGACCCAGTACTTC
NA	NA	TRBV4-2	TRBJ2-5	CASSQQEVEWGQETQYF	TGTGCCAGCAGCCAGCAGGAGGTAGAGTGGGGGCAAGAGACCCAGTACTTC
NA	NA	TRBV24-1	TRBJ2-7	CATSDFWDTFYEQYF	TGTGCCACCAGTGATTTTTGGGACACCTTCTACGAGCAGTACTTC
NA	NA	TRBV6-5	TRBJ1-2	CASSYSDSGYGYTF	TGTGCCAGCAGTTACTCGGACAGTGGCTATGGCTACACCTTC
TRBD2	NA	TRBV5-1	TRBJ2-5	CASSSASGRIQETQYF	TGCGCCAGCAGCTCCGCTAGCGGACGGATTCAAGAGACCCAGTACTTC
NA	NA	TRBV28	TRBJ2-5	CASSFRGETQYF	TGTGCCAGCAGTTTTCGGGGGGAGACCCAGTACTTC
NA	NA	TRBV19	TRBJ1-2	CASRAGRGYTF	TGTGCCAGTAGAGCCGGGAGGGGCTACACCTTC
NA	NA	TRBV4-2	TRBJ2-7	CASSQDSYYEQYF	TGTGCCAGCAGCCAGGACTCCTACTACGAGCAGTACTTC
NA	NA	TRBV28	TRBJ1-2	CASSFLVNYGYTF	TGTGCCAGCAGTTTCCTGGTTAACTATGGCTACACCTTC
NA	NA	TRBV4-3	TRBJ2-1	CASSQAAGGGNEQFF	TGCGCCAGCAGCCAAGCGGCGGGTGGGGGCAATGAGCAGTTCTTC
NA	NA	TRBV7-9	TRBJ2-2	CASSPQANTGELFF	TGTGCCAGCAGCCCACAAGCTAACACCGGGGAGCTGTTTTTT
TRBD2	NA	TRBV27	TRBJ2-7	CASRPSGLAGSYEQYF	TGTGCCAGCAGACCCTCGGGACTAGCGGGATCCTACGAGCAGTACTTC
NA	NA	TRBV5-4	TRBJ2-3	CASSLTGADTQYF	TGTGCCAGCAGCCTGACCGGCGCAGATACGCAGTATTTT
NA	NA	TRBV6-5	TRBJ1-2	CASSRITPPYGYTF	TGTGCCAGCAGCCGGATAACACCGCCGTATGGCTACACCTTC
NA	NA	TRBV7-3	TRBJ2-7	CASSLRTIDGPYEQYF	TGTGCCAGCAGCTTAAGAACGATTGACGGACCCTACGAGCAGTACTTC
NA	NA	TRBV24-1	TRBJ1-2	CATSDLSGSPLTF	TGTGCCACCAGTGATTTAAGCGGATCCCCGCTCACCTTC
TRBD1	NA	TRBV10-3	TRBJ1-6	CAISDHMDRADSPLHF	TGTGCCATCAGTGATCACATGGACAGGGCGGATTCACCCCTCCACTTT
NA	NA	TRBV9	TRBJ1-1	CASSVATQNTEAFF	TGTGCCAGCAGCGTAGCCACCCAGAACACTGAAGCTTTCTTT
NA	NA	TRBV21-1	TRBJ2-7	CASSRGWGPPFYEQYF	TGTGCCAGCAGCAGGGGCTGGGGCCCCCCCTTCTACGAGCAGTACTTC
NA	NA	TRBV5-1	TRBJ2-3	CASSFTSLNTDTQYF	TGCGCCAGCAGCTTTACTAGCCTAAACACAGATACGCAGTATTTT
NA	once	TRBV6-5	TRBJ2-7	CASSYAGREQYF	TGTGCCAGCAGTTACGCCGGAAGGGAGCAGTACTTC
NA	once	TRBV5-1	TRBJ2-7	CASKGIDDYEQYF	TGCGCCAGCAAAGGGATCGACGACTACGAGCAGTACTTC
NA	NA	TRBV5-6	TRBJ2-7	CASSRGGRSYEQYF	TGTGCCAGCAGCAGGGGGGGCAGGAGTTACGAGCAGTACTTC
NA	NA	TRBV29-1	TRBJ1-1	CSADLGRMNTEAFF	TGCAGCGCCGACCTCGGGAGGATGAACACTGAAGCTTTCTTT
NA	NA	TRBV7-9	TRBJ2-2	CAYGGNTGELFF	TGTGCCTACGGCGGAAACACCGGGGAGCTGTTTTTT
TRBD1	once	TRBV28	TRBJ1-5	CAIQGAREPQHF	TGTGCCATACAGGGGGCTCGGGAGCCCCAGCATTTT
TRBD2	NA	TRBV2	TRBJ2-1	CASGRGLAGVYNEQFF	TGTGCCAGCGGCCGGGGACTAGCGGGCGTCTACAATGAGCAGTTCTTC
TRBD2	NA	TRBV2	TRBJ2-7	CASSETSGRTYEQYF	TGTGCCAGCAGTGAAACTAGCGGGAGGACCTACGAGCAGTACTTC
NA	NA	TRBV6-5	TRBJ1-2	CASSYSGPAYGYTF	TGTGCCAGCAGTTACTCGGGACCGGCCTATGGCTACACCTTC
NA	NA	TRBV20-1	TRBJ2-1	CSASRALTEQFF	TGCAGTGCTAGTCGGGCGCTGACTGAGCAGTTCTTC
NA	NA	TRBV15	TRBJ2-1	CATSRPEVYNEQFF	TGTGCCACCAGCAGGCCAGAGGTCTACAATGAGCAGTTCTTC
NA	once	TRBV6-2/TRBV6-3	TRBJ2-7	CASSSGTWTYEQYF	TGTGCCAGCAGCTCCGGGACTTGGACCTACGAGCAGTACTTC
NA	few	TRBV10-1	TRBJ2-5	CASSHSGIFQETQYF	TGCGCCAGCAGTCATTCAGGGATTTTCCAAGAGACCCAGTACTTC
NA	NA	TRBV28	TRBJ1-2	CASSGPGGSYTF	TGTGCCAGCAGCGGACCCGGTGGAAGCTACACCTTC
NA	NA	TRBV30	TRBJ2-1	CAWSATNEQFF	TGTGCCTGGAGTGCCACCAATGAGCAGTTCTTC
NA	NA	TRBV19	TRBJ2-5	CASSIVRTAKETQYF	TGTGCCAGTAGTATTGTGCGGACAGCAAAAGAGACCCAGTACTTC
TRBD2	NA	TRBV10-3	TRBJ2-2	CAISGPSGSLDTGELFF	TGTGCCATCAGTGGGCCTAGCGGGAGTTTGGACACCGGGGAGCTGTTTTTT